The sequence of this T cell receptor beta chain was determined in a study of vaccination and CD4 T cells after COVID-19. In this sample, this clonotype turned up a few times. What it binds is unknown. Treatment given: roughly 10-day PBMC culture with coronavirus spike peptide pools or control peptides (ViraFEST assay). Some 2.2 million PBMCs were grown per well alongside about 10 IU/ml IL-2 and about 9.5 ug/ml peptide pools. Cultured CD4+ T-cell DNA underwent Oncomine TCR Beta short-read sequencing. TCRdb used MiXCR to reprocess the PCR reads, holding one entry per CDR3 protein. The data contain 4,300 or so distinct CDR3 sequences, 26% of them singletons. Germline loops: CDR1 MNHNS, CDR2 SASEGT. This CDR3 has 13 residues. The ends were cut back, 7 bases at V and 5 bases at J, with 15 bases in the middle.

This clonotype was sampled from a human donor who had recovered from COVID-19. Material: CD4+ T cells from blood, cultured in vitro. This chain joins TRBV6-1 and TRBJ2-7; no clear D gene. CDR3 sequence (DNA): TGTGCCAGCACAATAGCTGCAGGCCACGAGCAGTACTTC. Its protein is CASTIAAGHEQYF.